Listed here are 31 T cell receptor beta chains from one sample, sequenced in a study of OX40 agonist ivuxolimab in advanced cancers. TCRdb's copy holds only in-frame clones and misses some; the assay was immunoSEQ multiplex PCR. The data contain 98,000 or so clones, roughly 80% of them singletons. Here the sequenced sample was CD4+ or CD8+ T cells sorted from blood, taken in a trial of the OX40 agonist ivuxolimab. The receptor source for this set is an adult with an advanced solid tumor such as melanoma, head and neck, liver or kidney cancer.

This clone was seen more than once but under ten times. This chain uses TRBV4-3 with TRBJ1-2; TRBD1 is a possible D gene (6 bases). Trimming stripped 1 base from V and 4 bases from J, with 16 bases between. Germline assignment: CDR1 LGHNA and CDR2 YSLEER. This CDR3 contains 16 residues. This CDR3 reads CASSQVPTGPLYGYTF. CDR3 coding DNA: TGCGCCAGCAGCCAAGTACCGACAGGTCCACTCTATGGCTACACCTTC.

The chain links TRBV5-4 to TRBJ2-7; maybe TRBD1 (6 bases). Trimming left V 4 bases short and J 4 bases short, with 15 bases between. The CDR3 is 14 residues long. Germline CDR1 is SGHNT and CDR2 is YYREEE (reference sequence). The CDR3 nucleotides read TGTGCCAGCAGCCCAGGGACACCCGGATACGAGCAGTACTTC. Residues: CASSPGTPGYEQYF.

V usage is TRBV11-3 and J usage is TRBJ2-3, with TRBD2 matching over 10 bases. The germline gives CDR1 SGHNT, CDR2 YENEEA. The ends lost 3 bases at V and 8 bases at J; junction bases unmatched: 8. The CDR3 is made up of 15 amino acids. The CDR3 spells CASSFSGGVQGTQYF. CDR3 coding DNA: TGTGCCAGCAGCTTCAGCGGGGGGGTGCAAGGTACGCAGTATTTT.

The chain recombines TRBV7-8 with TRBJ2-1, with 11 bases fitting TRBD2. The V segment lost 2 bases and the J segment 6 bases; nucleotides outside the gene matches: 3. CDR3 length: 15 amino acids. Looked up from germline, CDR1 is SGHVS and CDR2 is FQNEAQ. CDR3: CASSLSLAGANEQFF. The DNA of the CDR3 is TGTGCCAGCAGCTTATCACTAGCGGGAGCCAATGAGCAGTTCTTC.

Turning to this clone: A read error is likely, as this CDR3 ends without the conserved phenylalanine or tryptophan. Because the CDR3's place on the DNA is in doubt, the DNA is left out and the CDR3 is given as listed by TCRdb. J is TRBJ1-2 and V is TRBV10-1. The germline gives CDR1 WNHNN, CDR2 SYGVQD (reference sequence). The CDR3 region is 8 residues in length, termini included. The CDR3 protein is CASSEGEG.

The chain links TRBV5-1 to TRBJ1-1, with D maybe TRBD1 (6 bases). Germline CDR1 reads SGHRS; CDR2 reads YFSETQ. V gave up 0 bases and J gave up 0 bases, with 15 bases separating them. This CDR3 comprises 17 residues. Here the CDR3 reads CASSLVRDTRMNTEAFF. CDR3 DNA sequence: TGCGCCAGCAGCTTGGTAAGGGACACCAGGATGAACACTGAAGCTTTCTTT.

The rearrangement links TRBV28 to TRBJ2-2; weak D call: TRBD1 (5 bases). The CDR3 contains 15 residues. The V end was cut by 1 base, the J end by 5 bases, with 11 bases between. CDR1 MDHEN and CDR2 SYDVKM come from the germline V gene. The CDR3 sequence is CASSLFQGLTGELFF. Written as DNA, the CDR3 is TGTGCCAGCAGTTTATTTCAGGGTTTGACCGGGGAGCTGTTTTTT.

The V and J genes are TRBV18 and TRBJ2-7, with D hard to call. Germline lookup yields CDR1 KGHSH and CDR2 LQKENI. V lost 3 bases, J lost 6 bases, and 15 bases lay in between. This CDR3 has 14 residues. The CDR3 loop reads CASSPGLRSGEQYF. The CDR3 bases are TGTGCCAGCTCACCGGGGTTAAGATCTGGCGAGCAGTACTTC.

V is TRBV5-1 and J is TRBJ1-3; 7 positions agree with TRBD1. Looked up from germline, CDR1 is SGHRS and CDR2 is YFSETQ. Trimming cost V 3 bases and J 0 bases; bases outside gene matches: 6. This CDR3 contains 16 residues. CDR3 DNA: TGCGCCAGCAGCTCCACAGGGGTCGACTCTGGAAACACCATATATTTT. It is translated as CASSSTGVDSGNTIYF.

The chain is built from TRBV18 and TRBJ2-3; no definite D call. V was shortened by 6 bases and J by 6 bases, with 16 bases between the two germline ends. The CDR3 loop spans 14 amino acids. Germline CDR1 KGHSH, CDR2 LQKENI. The CDR3: CASSFIDAGDTQYF. The CDR3 DNA reads as TGTGCCAGCTCTTTTATAGACGCCGGGGATACGCAGTATTTT.

The chain has TRBV10-3 and TRBJ1-1, with D perhaps TRBD1 (6 bases). The CDR3 spans 15 residues. The germline V gene has CDR1 ENHRY and CDR2 SYGVKD. V lost 10 bases and J 7 bases, leaving 25 bases between the germline ends. The CDR3 DNA reads as TGTGCCACACACGCGGTACAGGGCCCCCAAGGTGAAGCTTTCTTT. Translated, it gives CATHAVQGPQGEAFF.

This clone showed up just a few times. The rearrangement links TRBV11-2 to TRBJ1-3; 9 nucleotides match TRBD1. The ends lost 5 bases at V and 4 bases at J; junction bases unmatched: 6. Germline V gene lookup returns CDR1 SGHAT and CDR2 FQNNGV. The CDR3 extends over 15 amino acids. CDR3 sequence (DNA): TGTGCCAGCAGCGACTACAGGGGGCTAGGAAACACCATATATTTT. This sequence encodes CASSDYRGLGNTIYF.

The rearrangement links TRBV27 to TRBJ2-1, with 9 bases fitting TRBD2. V shed 8 bases, J shed 5 bases, and the junction held 7 bases outside the gene matches. The CDR3 is 14 residues long. Looked up from germline, CDR1 is MNHEY and CDR2 is SMNVEV (reference sequence). Here the CDR3 reads CASSASGVNNEQFF. CDR3 nucleotides: TGTGCCAGCTCCGCTAGCGGGGTTAACAATGAGCAGTTCTTC.

CDR3 sequence (DNA): TGTGCCAGCAGCTTGCGGACTGTCAGCTCCTACAATGAGCAGTTCTTC. Amino acid sequence: CASSLRTVSSYNEQFF. The rearrangement joins TRBV5-6 to TRBJ2-1; D perhaps matches TRBD2 (5 bases). Germline-derived CDR1 and CDR2 are SGHDT and YYEEEE. V dropped 1 base and J dropped 0 bases, with 11 bases sitting between them. The CDR3 sequence is 16 residues long. Full variable domain (outside the CDR3, taken from reference TRBV5-6 and TRBJ2-1): DAGVTQSPTHLIKTRGQQVTLRCSPKSGHDTVSWYQQALGQGPQFIFQYYEEEERQRGNFPDRFSGHQFPNYSSELNVNALLLGDSALYLCASSLRTVSSYNEQFFGPGTRLTVL.

This clone appeared once. CDR3 nucleotide sequence: TGTGCCAGCAGCCCCGGGGCCTCCCTCGACACCGGGGAGCTGTTTTTT. Translated: CASSPGASLDTGELFF. The chain recombines TRBV7-2 with TRBJ2-2; D might be TRBD1 or TRBD2, each matching 5 bases. Trimming took 5 bases from V and 3 from J, leaving 16 bases between them. CDR3 length: 16 residues. Germline V gene data show CDR1 as SGHTA and CDR2 as FQGNSA.

The chain carries TRBV6-5 and TRBJ1-2; D unresolved. The CDR3 covers 12 residues. V lost 10 bases and J 2 bases, leaving 11 bases between the germline ends. CDR1 MNHEY and CDR2 SVGAGI come from the germline V gene. The CDR3 bases are TGTGCCATCAAGACCGCAAACTATGGCTACACCTTC. This codes for CAIKTANYGYTF.

The chain has TRBV28 and TRBJ2-1; no clear D gene. V was cut by 3 bases and J by 10 bases, with 10 bases left in between. The germline CDR1 and CDR2 sequences are MDHEN and SYDVKM. The CDR3 extends over 12 amino acids. The CDR3 bases are TGTGCCAGCAGTTTCGGCGGAAGGGAGCAGTTCTTC. Amino acids: CASSFGGREQFF.

CDR3 protein: CASRLAGGETQYF. Here the CDR3 DNA reads TGTGCCAGCAGACTTGCAGGCGGCGAGACCCAGTACTTC. The chain combines TRBV6-5 with TRBJ2-5, with D unclear. There are 13 residues in the CDR3. Germline assignment: CDR1 MNHEY and CDR2 SVGAGI. Trimming removed 6 bases at V and 5 bases at J, with 13 bases between.

This clone was found a few times. The chain links TRBV4-1 to TRBJ2-7; 10 nucleotides align to TRBD2. CDR1 MGHRA and CDR2 YSYEKL come from the germline V gene. With 0 bases clipped from V and 6 bases from J, the junction kept 8 bases outside the gene matches. This CDR3 is built from 16 residues. DNA of the CDR3: TGCGCCAGCAGCCAAGATTTAAGCGGGAGGGTCTTCGAGCAGTACTTC. Protein product: CASSQDLSGRVFEQYF.

The rearrangement uses TRBV7-8 and TRBJ2-1; a possible D gene is TRBD1 (5 bases). Germline V gives CDR1 SGHVS, CDR2 FQNEAQ. Trimming pared 5 bases from V and 4 bases from J, leaving 21 bases between. This CDR3 is 17 amino acids long. The CDR3 spells CASSLISLQGTYNEQFF. For the CDR3, the DNA is TGTGCCAGCAGCCTAATATCCCTCCAGGGTACTTACAATGAGCAGTTCTTC. The full variable domain, its missing parts supplied by reference TRBV7-8 and TRBJ2-1, is GAGVSQSPRYKVAKRGQDVALRCDPISGHVSLFWYQQALGQGPEFLTYFQNEAQLDKSGLPSDRFFAERPEGSVSTLKIQRTQQEDSAVYLCASSLISLQGTYNEQFFGPGTRLTVL.

The J gene is TRBJ2-7, the V gene TRBV2, with TRBD2 identical over 8 bases. Germline V gives CDR1 SNHLY, CDR2 FYNNEI. This CDR3 is built from 13 residues. J gave up 3 bases and V 4 bases, and 2 bases lay outside the gene matches. CDR3 loop: CASSVTSVYEQYF. In DNA form, the CDR3 reads TGTGCCAGCAGTGTGACTAGCGTCTACGAGCAGTACTTC.

This chain connects TRBV28 to TRBJ2-3, with 7 bases lining up with TRBD1. CDR3 size: 14 residues. Germline V gene sequence: CDR1 MDHEN, CDR2 SYDVKM. Trimming cost V 6 bases and J 0 bases; bases outside gene matches: 3. In DNA, the CDR3 is TGTGCCAGCAGGACAGGGTTTAGCACAGATACGCAGTATTTT. Amino acid sequence: CASRTGFSTDTQYF.

The CDR3 DNA is TGTGCCAGTACCAGAAATGCGGTGGTCAACACTGAAGCTTTCTTT. Translated, it gives CASTRNAVVNTEAFF. V and J are TRBV19 and TRBJ1-1; D remains unclear. V was pared by 7 bases and J by 2 bases, with 17 bases between. The CDR3 runs to 15 residues. CDR1 is LNHDA, CDR2 SQIVND, per germline (reference sequence). The entire variable domain, with the rest obtained from reference TRBV19 and TRBJ1-1, is as follows: DGGITQSPKYLFRKEGQNVTLSCEQNLNHDAMYWYRQDPGQGLRLIYYSQIVNDFQKGDIAEGYSVSREKKESFPLTVTSAQKNPTAFYLCASTRNAVVNTEAFFGQGTRLTVV.

This chain uses TRBV18 with TRBJ2-5; 10 bases fit TRBD1. After removal of 3 bases from V and 7 bases from J, the junction contained 11 bases not matched to a gene. Germline V CDR1 and CDR2: KGHSH, LQKENI. This CDR3 is built from 16 residues. This chain's CDR3 is CASSPGDRGFGRTQYF. The CDR3 DNA is TGTGCCAGCTCACCTGGGGACAGGGGTTTTGGAAGGACCCAGTACTTC.

This rearrangement joins TRBV25-1 to TRBJ2-1; TRBD1 aligns across 11 bases. Germline V gives CDR1 MGHDK, CDR2 SYGVNS. The V segment lost 4 bases and the J segment 3 bases; nucleotides outside the gene matches: 2. CDR3 size: 15 residues. CDR3 sequence: CASSAGTGGYNEQFF. In DNA form, the CDR3 reads TGTGCCAGCAGTGCGGGGACAGGGGGCTACAATGAGCAGTTCTTC.

The chain uses TRBV11-2 and TRBJ2-2; no firm D call. The CDR3 runs 14 residues. V was pared by 1 base and J by 2 bases, with 5 bases between. Germline assignment: CDR1 SGHAT and CDR2 FQNNGV. CDR3 in amino acids: CASSLVYNTGELFF. The CDR3 DNA is TGTGCCAGCAGCTTAGTCTACAACACCGGGGAGCTGTTTTTT.

The V and J genes are TRBV7-6 and TRBJ2-5, with 11 bases lining up with TRBD1. The J call is in doubt because the DNA end fits TRBJ2-7 better. In germline, CDR1 is SGHVS, CDR2 FNYEAQ. This CDR3 is 16 amino acids long. This CDR3 is CASSLGTGGAGYEQYF. DNA for the CDR3: TGTGCCAGCAGCTTAGGGACAGGGGGCGCTGGCTACGAGCAGTACTTC.

The chain carries TRBV11-2 and TRBJ1-4; tentative D call: TRBD1 (5 bases). The CDR3 contains 12 residues. Germline V gene sequence: CDR1 SGHAT, CDR2 FQNNGV. Between the trimmed V and J ends, which lost 4 bases and 5 bases, there was a span of 5 bases. The CDR3 spells CASSWGNEKLFF. The CDR3 DNA reads as TGTGCCAGCAGCTGGGGGAATGAAAAACTGTTTTTT. Full variable domain (rest looked up from reference TRBV11-2 and TRBJ1-4): EAGVAQSPRYKIIEKRQSVAFWCNPISGHATLYWYQQILGQGPKLLIQFQNNGVVDDSQLPKDRFSAERLKGVDSTLKIQPAKLEDSAVYLCASSWGNEKLFFGSGTQLSVL.

The chain couples TRBV6-6 to TRBJ1-3; no clear D. CDR1 is MNHNY and CDR2 is SVGAGI in the germline V gene (reference sequence). The V and J ends lost 5 bases and 0 bases respectively, with 11 bases between them. The length of the CDR3 is 15 residues. The CDR3, as DNA: TGTGCCAGCAGTAATTGGCGTTCCTCTGGAAACACCATATATTTT. The encoded protein is CASSNWRSSGNTIYF.

The chain has TRBV4-1 and TRBJ1-4; D might be TRBD1 (6 bases). The CDR3 runs to 16 residues. Germline V gives CDR1 MGHRA, CDR2 YSYEKL. V was pared by 4 bases and J by 7 bases, with 19 bases between. The CDR3 DNA is TGCGCCAGCAGCCGGTCATCGGGGGCATGGGGTGAAAAACTGTTTTTT. This sequence encodes CASSRSSGAWGEKLFF.

This rearrangement joins TRBV4-1 to TRBJ1-1; D remains unclear. Germline assignment: CDR1 MGHRA and CDR2 YSYEKL. CDR3 size: 15 residues. The V and J ends lost 1 base and 1 base respectively, with 10 bases between them. The CDR3 region has the DNA TGCGCCAGCAGCCAAGCTGACAACTCGAACACTGAAGCTTTCTTT. Its protein product is CASSQADNSNTEAFF.